The next 19 T cell receptor beta chains were all read from a single sample in a study of blood T cell repertoires in COVID-19. TCRdb's copy holds only in-frame clones and misses some; the assay was immunoSEQ multiplex PCR. The data show 250,000 to 300,000 clones, 89% seen once. Sequences were obtained from peripheral blood. All receptors come from a man aged 45-60 years with acute or convalescent COVID-19.

The rearrangement uses TRBV5-7 and TRBJ1-1; D unclear. TRBV5-7 is an ORF for which the function is uncertain. V dropped 0 bases and J dropped 0 bases, with 9 bases sitting between them. The CDR3 has 15 residues. Here the CDR3 DNA reads TGTGCCAGCAGCTTGGGGCTAGTCATGAACACTGAAGCTTTCTTT. It encodes CASSLGLVMNTEAFF.

This sequence joins TRBV14 and TRBJ1-4; a possible D gene is TRBD1 (5 bases). This CDR3 has 12 amino acids. CDR1 and CDR2 from the germline V gene are SGHDN and FVKESK. V was pared by 1 base and J by 13 bases, with 10 bases between. The CDR3 DNA reads as TGTGCCAGCAGCCAAGTTCGGGGGGGACTGTTTTTT. The encoded protein is CASSQVRGGLFF.

As concerns this clone: The same CDR3 is also encoded by other DNA sequences in this sample. V is TRBV2 and J is TRBJ2-7; D is perhaps TRBD1 (6 bases). This CDR3 has 12 amino acids. Trimming took 8 bases from V and 1 from J, leaving 9 bases between them. Per germline, CDR1 SNHLY and CDR2 FYNNEI. CDR3 sequence (DNA): TGTGCCAGCCGAACAGGGTCCTACGAGCAGTACTTC. It translates to CASRTGSYEQYF.

As for this clone: Other DNA sequences in the sample encode the same CDR3. The chain uses TRBV30 and TRBJ1-5; no reliable D call. The germline gives CDR1 GTSNPN, CDR2 SVGIG (reference sequence). The germline V and J ends were trimmed by 2 bases and 4 bases, with 9 bases remaining between them. This CDR3 has 13 amino acids. The CDR3 DNA is TGTGCCTGGAGTTACAGCTCAAATCAGCCCCAGCATTTT. This codes for CAWSYSSNQPQHF.

The genes are TRBV19 and TRBJ2-5; no clear D gene. This CDR3 is 13 amino acids long. The germline V gene has CDR1 LNHDA and CDR2 SQIVND (reference sequence). Trimming shortened V by 7 bases and J by 5 bases, and 14 bases separated the two germline ends. CDR3 DNA: TGTGCCAGTACCCCCAGGCGTGGGGAGACCCAGTACTTC. Protein: CASTPRRGETQYF.

V is TRBV5-4 and J is TRBJ2-7, with D perhaps matching TRBD1 (6 bases). This CDR3 has 15 amino acids. Looked up from germline, CDR1 is SGHNT and CDR2 is YYREEE (reference sequence). Trimming left V 0 bases short and J 6 bases short, with 16 bases between. CDR3 amino acids: CASSLVRLQGAEQYF. In nucleotides, the CDR3 is TGTGCCAGCAGCTTGGTACGTCTACAGGGCGCCGAGCAGTACTTC. The full variable domain, in which reference TRBV5-4 and TRBJ2-7 provide the parts outside the CDR3, is ETGVTQSPTHLIKTRGQQVTLRCSSQSGHNTVSWYQQALGQGPQFIFQYYREEENGRGNFPPRFSGLQFPNYSSELNVNALELDDSALYLCASSLVRLQGAEQYFGPGTRLTVT.

The V call is TRBV6-1, the J call TRBJ2-7, with D maybe TRBD1 (6 bases). Between the trimmed V and J ends, which lost 3 bases and 4 bases, there was a span of 16 bases. The CDR3 sequence is 15 residues long. Per the germline V gene, CDR1 is MNHNS and CDR2 is SASEGT. The CDR3 sequence: CASSEEWQGRYEQYF. DNA of the CDR3: TGTGCCAGCAGTGAGGAGTGGCAGGGGCGTTACGAGCAGTACTTC.

V is TRBV2 and J is TRBJ2-1; 9 bases line up with TRBD1. Germline lookup yields CDR1 SNHLY and CDR2 FYNNEI. J lost 9 bases, V lost 6 bases, and 6 bases had no gene match. This CDR3 has 13 residues. The CDR3 sequence is CASSSGTGLEQFF. The CDR3 bases are TGTGCCAGCAGCTCCGGGACAGGGCTTGAGCAGTTCTTC. Variable domain in full (rest from reference TRBV2 and TRBJ2-1): EPEVTQTPSHQVTQMGQEVILRCVPISNHLYFYWYRQILGQKVEFLVSFYNNEISEKSEIFDDQFSVERPDGSNFTLKIRSTKLEDSAMYFCASSSGTGLEQFFGPGTRLTVL.

The chain recombines TRBV12-5 with TRBJ1-1; no firm D call. The ends were cut back, 3 bases at V and 2 bases at J, with 13 bases in the middle. The germline V gene has CDR1 LGHNT and CDR2 FRNRAP. CDR3 length: 15 residues. In DNA, the CDR3 is TGTGCTAGTGGTTTAATGAGGGAATCCAACACTGAAGCTTTCTTT. Residues: CASGLMRESNTEAFF.

The V and J genes are TRBV3-1 (or the pseudogene TRBV3-2) and TRBJ2-7, with D unresolved. The CDR3 covers 14 residues. V dropped 1 base and J dropped 0 bases, with 7 bases sitting between them. Per germline, CDR1 LGHDT and CDR2 YNNKEL (reference sequence). Here the CDR3 reads CASSQGGNSYEQYF. The CDR3 region has the DNA TGTGCCAGCAGCCAAGGCGGAAACTCCTACGAGCAGTACTTC.

This sequence joins TRBV7-3 and TRBJ2-3, with D perhaps TRBD1 (6 bases). CDR1 and CDR2 (germline): SGHTA, FQGTGA. The CDR3 loop spans 11 amino acids. The V end was cut by 4 bases, the J end by 14 bases, with 13 bases between. This chain's CDR3 is CASSYGDKTYF. CDR3 coding DNA: TGTGCCAGCAGCTACGGGGACAAGACGTATTTT.

The CDR3 protein is CASSEAAGLYGYTF. CDR3 sequence (DNA): TGTGCCAGCAGTGAAGCGGCAGGTCTCTATGGCTACACCTTC. The V gene is TRBV6-1, the J gene TRBJ1-2; D ambiguous. The CDR3 sequence is 14 residues long. The ends were cut back, 0 bases at V and 4 bases at J, with 9 bases in the middle. The germline CDR1 and CDR2 sequences are MNHNS and SASEGT.

The genes are TRBV5-4 and TRBJ1-4, with D possibly TRBD1 on 5 matching bases. The CDR3 has 13 residues. CDR1 and CDR2 from the germline V gene are SGHNT and YYREEE (reference sequence). The V and J ends lost 2 bases and 6 bases respectively, with 8 bases between them. The CDR3 DNA follows: TGTGCCAGCAGCTTACGCAGGGATGAAAAACTGTTTTTT. It translates to CASSLRRDEKLFF.

The chain joins TRBV5-1 to TRBJ2-2; 15 bases fit TRBD2. The V gene end was trimmed by 4 bases and the J gene end by 6 bases; junction bases not matched to a gene: 7. CDR1 is SGHRS, CDR2 YFSETQ, per germline. This CDR3 spans 17 amino acids. The CDR3 reads CASSPWTSGGAPGELFF. CDR3 nucleotides: TGCGCCAGCAGCCCCTGGACTAGCGGGGGGGCGCCCGGGGAGCTGTTTTTT.

The CDR3 reads CASSVGGGFLNQPQHF. CDR3 coding DNA: TGTGCCAGCAGCGTAGGTGGGGGGTTTCTAAATCAGCCCCAGCATTTT. The genes are TRBV9 and TRBJ1-5; a weak D match, TRBD1 (5 bases). Trimming stripped 0 bases from V and 4 bases from J, with 14 bases between. Germline V CDR1 and CDR2: SGDLS, YYNGEE. This CDR3 region has 16 residues.

The chain recombines TRBV7-9 with TRBJ1-2, with TRBD1 matching 10 bases. CDR3 length: 16 amino acids. V was clipped by 5 bases and J by 0 bases; unmatched bases: 6. Germline CDR1 reads SEHNR; CDR2 reads FQNEAQ (reference sequence). CDR3 region: CASSPGQGRANYGYTF. CDR3 coding DNA: TGTGCCAGCAGCCCGGGACAGGGGAGGGCTAACTATGGCTACACCTTC.

This clone has just a few counts. The V gene is TRBV9, the J gene TRBJ2-1, with 11 bases matching TRBD2. The CDR3 spans 15 residues. The germline gives CDR1 SGDLS, CDR2 YYNGEE. Trimming removed 4 bases from V and 7 bases from J; junction bases left unmatched: 7. CDR3 sequence: CASSPRLAGWNEQFF. CDR3 DNA: TGTGCCAGCAGCCCCAGACTAGCGGGGTGGAATGAGCAGTTCTTC.

The V call is TRBV19, the J call TRBJ1-1; TRBD1 agrees at 11 bases. The V and J ends lost 5 bases and 4 bases, in that order; junction bases with no gene match: 9. The CDR3 totals 16 residues. CDR1 is LNHDA, CDR2 SQIVND, per germline (reference sequence). CDR3 in amino acids: CASSQTPGQGVTEAFF. The CDR3 DNA reads as TGTGCCAGTAGTCAGACACCGGGACAGGGGGTCACTGAAGCTTTCTTT.

The J gene is TRBJ2-1, the V gene TRBV7-9, with a possible D match to TRBD2 (6 bases). The V gene's germline CDR1 is SEHNR and CDR2 FQNEAQ (reference sequence). The V gene lost 1 base and the J gene lost 5 bases, with 9 bases spanning the gap. The CDR3 length is 14 residues. CDR3 coding DNA: TGTGCCAGCAGCTTAGGTTGGGGGGACAATGAGCAGTTCTTC. It is translated as CASSLGWGDNEQFF.